This T cell receptor beta chain is from a study of cytotoxic CD8 clonotypes in ibrutinib-treated CLL (dated by TCRdb to the early 2020s). The study in broad terms: In this cohort, some 16 patients were treatment-naive and about a dozen were relapsed/refractory, while 17 to 18 had unmutated IGHV. Responses were partial in 25 or so patients and complete in 2; after median around 65 months follow-up, roughly 15 stayed in remission and approximately twelve progressed. Samples at response were collected after a median of approximately twelve months of treatment, with a range of 6 to 36 months. An average of about 250,000 productive templates and 80,000 to 100,000 productive rearrangements was obtained per sample. Longitudinal samples were available for about 30% of the roughly 86 trial participants. Cryopreserved peripheral blood mononuclear cells were collected before treatment, at response, and at either disease progression or sustained remission. Patients were still on ibrutinib when every remission and progressive disease sample was collected. The full study reports these points: Public clonotypes were found to be uncommon and were observed to contract or remain stable during treatment; the increase in clonality was shown to reflect expansion of private clonotypes at ibrutinib response. Baseline clonality was found to be higher than that of age-matched healthy donors and was strongly correlated with circulating CD8+ T-cell counts. Sampling times were not matched between sustained-remission and progressing patients, and lymph node repertoires were not studied. An increase in clonality was observed at ibrutinib response, with clonality remaining stable during sustained remission and falling back toward baseline at progression.

The goal of deep resolution MiSeq sequencing was a depth between 1 in 1 million and 1 in 200,000 T cells, and coverage averaged 10x per clonotype. TCR beta libraries were generated with the immunoSEQ hsTCRB Kit. Concerning the study's data processing: Data were analyzed with ImmunoSEQ Data Assistant and ImmunoSEQ Analyzer, with V, D and J genes assigned per IMGT definitions. Clonality, which ranges from 0 to 1, was calculated by subtracting the normalized Shannon entropy of productive rearrangement frequencies from one. Public clonotype analysis was restricted to overrepresented clonotypes comprising at least 0.05% of each patient's repertoire. Repertoires from some 14 age-matched healthy donors in immuneACCESS were used as clonality controls. Entries here come from immuneACCESS through TCRdb and include only in-frame sequences with V and J called. Some clones fail to appear in such tables; in the studies checked, an unresolved V gene covers under half of the shortfall, and the cause of the remainder is unknown. V and J calls plus clone size are reproduced from that table; the DNA served to infer D and trimming. Recorded for this sample are over 150,000 clones; around 70% of them occurred a single time. Jointly, the top ten make up roughly 13% of the sample.

The time point tag for this specimen amounts to: approximately 25 months on ibrutinib. For TCR beta library preparation, roughly 2 micrograms of genomic DNA were isolated from cryopreserved PBMCs. Longitudinal blood samples from CLL patients on ibrutinib monotherapy underwent high-throughput TCR beta sequencing. The patients took part in an open-label, single-center phase 2 trial of ibrutinib monotherapy. CDR1 and CDR2 were assigned from the germline V gene as SGHRS and YFSETQ. The V and J ends are trimmed by 0 bases and 5 bases, leaving 17 bases between them. The CDR3 has 17 amino acids, counting the end cysteine and phenylalanine. CDR3 DNA only is kept here, 51 bases in frame from base 1. With regard to this clone: Which antigen it targets is not known. No per-base quality is available; no much larger clone lies one base away.

This TCR was sampled from a human donor with chronic lymphocytic leukemia. The chain uses TRBV5-1 and TRBJ2-2, with the D gene possibly TRBD1 or TRBD2, each one fitting 5 bases. This sample comprised PBMCs, obtained after 24 months of ibrutinib treatment. The CDR3 region: CASSLAPGTERTGELFF. The bases are TGCGCCAGCAGCTTGGCCCCCGGGACCGAGAGGACCGGGGAGCTGTTTTTT.